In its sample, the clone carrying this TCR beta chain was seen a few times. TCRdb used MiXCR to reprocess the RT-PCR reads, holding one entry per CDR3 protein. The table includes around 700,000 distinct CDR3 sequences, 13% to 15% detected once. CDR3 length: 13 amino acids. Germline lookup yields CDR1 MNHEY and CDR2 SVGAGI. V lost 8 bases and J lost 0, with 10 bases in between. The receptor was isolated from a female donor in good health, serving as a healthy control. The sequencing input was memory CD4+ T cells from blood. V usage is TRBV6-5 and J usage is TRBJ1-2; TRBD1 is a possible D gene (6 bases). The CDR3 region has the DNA TGTGCCAGCCGGACAGCCGCTAACTATGGCTACACCTTC. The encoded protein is CASRTAANYGYTF.